The clone carrying this T cell receptor (beta chain) was found a few times. Its antigen is as yet unknown. The data stem from a study of molecular identifiers for immune sequencing clone quantification. The study's findings and limits: Jurkat TCR RNA that was spiked in from one cell was reportedly detectable among around 1 million naive cells.

A CD8+CD4-CCR7+CD45RA+ phenotype served as the sorting definition for naive CD8 T cells. Per germline, CDR1 SGHTA and CDR2 FQGNSA. V shed 0 bases and J shed 3 bases, with 12 bases lying between them. There are 16 residues in the CDR3. Preparation methods for the bulk TCR libraries were those previously described, with listed TCR primers. TCRdb fed the PCR reads into MiXCR, producing one record per CDR3 protein. This table has about 10,000 distinct CDR3 sequences, about 20% appearing once. The chain uses TRBV7-2 and TRBJ2-1; D is unresolved. The TCR was taken from a human donor in good health. Some libraries in this study had Jurkat cell RNA spiked in. Sequencing used naive CD8+ T cells from blood, with Jurkat cell RNA spiked in. The subset is: FACS-sorted CD8+CD4-CCR7+CD45RA+ naive T cells. CDR3 sequence reads: CASSLAVQAFYNEQFF. The CDR3 DNA reads TGTGCCAGCAGCTTAGCGGTTCAGGCCTTCTACAATGAGCAGTTCTTC.